Listed here are 14 T cell receptor beta chains from one sample, sequenced in a study of identical twins. TCRdb recomputed calls from the 5' RACE reads with MiXCR, one row per CDR3 protein. The sample shows approximately 890,000 distinct CDR3 sequences, over 9% of them seen only once. Separately, the same data were catalogued under a study of yellow fever vaccine responses in identical twins.

The sample taken for sequencing was PBMCs. These receptors all come from a woman under 30 in good health.

Worth noting for this clonotype: A read error may produce the germline difference seen at one junction end. The chain recombines TRBV6-1 with TRBJ1-2; D is undetermined. The CDR3 length is 15 residues. Germline CDR1 is MNHNS and CDR2 is SASEGT. The CDR3 loop is CASSDRQLANYGHTF. CDR3 coding DNA: TGTGCCAGCAGTGATCGACAACTAGCTAACTATGGCCACACCTTC.

The V call is TRBV14, the J call TRBJ2-3; 11 bases match TRBD2. Germline trimming cut 2 bases from V and 7 bases from J; bases unmatched to any gene: 8. The CDR3 consists of 16 residues. In germline, CDR1 is SGHDN, CDR2 FVKESK. The CDR3 DNA reads TGTGCCAGCAGCCAAACTATAGCGGGAGGGCGACATACGCAGTATTTT. Its protein product is CASSQTIAGGRHTQYF.

The V gene is TRBV2, the J gene TRBJ2-7; D is tentatively TRBD1 or TRBD2 (5 bases each). The CDR3 has 16 residues. V lost 8 bases and J 6 bases, leaving 26 bases between the germline ends. The germline gives CDR1 SNHLY, CDR2 FYNNEI. Here the CDR3 reads CASGSISGTFSIEQYV. The CDR3 DNA reads as TGTGCCAGCGGCTCTATTTCCGGGACCTTCTCTATCGAGCAGTACGTC.

This sequence joins TRBV11-2 and TRBJ2-3; 9 bases align to TRBD2. Trimming took 0 bases from V and 0 from J; bases not matched to a gene: 4. CDR3 length equals 17 residues. Germline loops: CDR1 SGHAT, CDR2 FQNNGV. DNA for the CDR3: TGTGCCAGCAGCTTAGATCCTAGCGGGGCTAGCACAGATACGCAGTATTTT. Amino acid sequence: CASSLDPSGASTDTQYF.

The CDR3 DNA reads TGTGCCAGCAGCCGACCCTGGACAGGTATTAACTCTGGGGCCAACGTCCTGACTTTC. It specifies CASSRPWTGINSGANVLTF. The J gene is TRBJ2-6, the V gene TRBV6-1; the match to TRBD1 covers 7 bases. Germline V gene lookup returns CDR1 MNHNS and CDR2 SASEGT. J lost 0 bases, V lost 6 bases, and 14 bases had no gene match. The CDR3 length is 19 residues.

The chain is built from TRBV29-1 and TRBJ2-1; D is uncertain. The CDR3 length is 13 residues. Trimming shortened V by 8 bases and J by 0 bases, and 11 bases separated the two germline ends. CDR1 is SQVTM and CDR2 is ANQGSEA in the germline V gene. The CDR3 sequence is CSIPASSYNEQFF. CDR3 nucleotides: TGCAGCATCCCCGCAAGCTCCTACAATGAGCAGTTCTTC.

This clonotype occurred a few times. The chain recombines TRBV20-1 with TRBJ2-7, with D perhaps TRBD1 (7 bases). The CDR3 extends over 14 amino acids. Germline assignment: CDR1 DFQATT and CDR2 SNEGSKA (reference sequence). V lost 6 bases and J lost 2, with 17 bases in between. The CDR3: CSAPPGDSTYEQYV. The CDR3 nucleotides read TGCAGTGCGCCCCCGGGGGACAGTACCTACGAGCAGTACGTC.

V is TRBV19 and J is TRBJ1-2; tentatively, D is TRBD1 (6 bases). The V gene lost 3 bases and the J gene lost 5 bases, with 10 bases spanning the gap. Germline V lookup: CDR1 LNHDA, CDR2 SQIVND (reference sequence). This CDR3 is built from 13 residues. CDR3 in DNA: TGTGCCAGTAGTATCACAGGGATTTATGGCTACACCTTC. Its translation: CASSITGIYGYTF. Full variable domain (remainder filled in from reference TRBV19 and TRBJ1-2): DGGITQSPKYLFRKEGQNVTLSCEQNLNHDAMYWYRQDPGQGLRLIYYSQIVNDFQKGDIAEGYSVSREKKESFPLTVTSAQKNPTAFYLCASSITGIYGYTFGSGTRLTVV.

The CDR3 region has the DNA TGTGCCAGCAGCTTCTTGCAACCTCATAGCGGGAGTGAAGATACGCAGTATTTT. Its translation is CASSFLQPHSGSEDTQYF. The chain links TRBV7-6 to TRBJ2-3, with 9 bases identical to TRBD2. The V gene end was trimmed by 3 bases and the J gene end by 5 bases; junction bases not matched to a gene: 15. This CDR3 spans 18 amino acids. Germline V gene data show CDR1 as SGHVS and CDR2 as FNYEAQ.

This clonotype was picked up a small number of times. The genes are TRBV20-1 and TRBJ1-4; the D gene is possibly TRBD1 (6 bases). The germline V and J ends were trimmed by 7 bases and 8 bases, with 11 bases remaining between them. The CDR3 spans 11 residues. Per the germline V gene, CDR1 is DFQATT and CDR2 is SNEGSKA (reference sequence). The CDR3 DNA sequence: TGCAGTGTTGAGAGGGGGGAAAAACTGTTTTTT. Protein product: CSVERGEKLFF.

This clonotype was observed many times. The J gene is TRBJ1-5, the V gene TRBV27; 7 bases agree with TRBD1. CDR1 and CDR2 (germline): MNHEY, SMNVEV (reference sequence). J gave up 1 base and V 5 bases, and 8 bases lay outside the gene matches. This CDR3 contains 16 residues. In DNA, the CDR3 is TGTGCCAGCAGTGCCACAGGGGAAGGGAGCAATCAGCCCCAGCATTTT. This translates into CASSATGEGSNQPQHF.

V usage is TRBV27 and J usage is TRBJ2-3; the D is unclear. The ends were cut back, 7 bases at V and 2 bases at J, with 10 bases in the middle. This CDR3 is built from 13 residues. Germline V gene lookup returns CDR1 MNHEY and CDR2 SMNVEV (reference sequence). The CDR3 DNA sequence: TGTGCCAGCAAGTTCAAAAACACAGATACGCAGTATTTT. Its protein product is CASKFKNTDTQYF.

This clonotype has just a few counts. This chain uses TRBV27 with TRBJ1-6, with 8 bases lining up with TRBD1. The ends lost 7 bases at V and 7 bases at J; junction bases unmatched: 9. CDR3 length: 15 residues. Germline values: CDR1 MNHEY, CDR2 SMNVEV (reference sequence). In DNA form, the CDR3 reads TGTGCCAGCATTGGACAGGGTCTGAAAAATTCACCCCTCCACTTT. Translation: CASIGQGLKNSPLHF.

This clonotype was counted between two and nine times. This chain links TRBV20-1 with TRBJ2-7; no clear D. The CDR3 has 13 amino acids. V dropped 5 bases and J dropped 2 bases, with 13 bases sitting between them. The germline V gene has CDR1 DFQATT and CDR2 SNEGSKA (reference sequence). The CDR3 here is CSASDGPTYEQYF. CDR3 DNA sequence: TGCAGTGCTTCGGACGGTCCGACCTACGAGCAGTACTTC.